This T cell receptor (beta chain) stems from a study of long-term antiretroviral therapy in people with HIV. The CDR3 loop spans 15 amino acids. V was shortened by 3 bases and J by 5 bases, with 13 bases between the two germline ends. In germline, CDR1 is MNHNS, CDR2 SASEGT. Notes on the study in general: Repertoires in HIV (unlike those of controls) had narrower CDR3 length ranges.

Worth noting for this clone: Its antigen is not identified.

It was version v3.0 of the immunoSEQ assay that was run at survey level. The protocol was immunoSEQ multiplex PCR, while the TCRdb copy is restricted to in-frame clones and leaves out a portion. The sample gives more than 20,000 clones, more than 70% of which show up once; under 6% is in the top ten. Each participant with HIV received care in the United States. V usage is TRBV6-1 and J usage is TRBJ2-2, with D perhaps TRBD2 (6 bases). This clonotype originated in a man aged 18-30 years with HIV. Specimen: unsorted PBMCs, collected 3 years after starting antiretroviral therapy. The CDR3 protein is CASSERLGRTGELFF. In nucleotides, the CDR3 is TGTGCCAGCAGTGAGAGACTAGGGCGGACCGGGGAGCTGTTTTTT.